Listed below are T cell receptor beta chains from one sample, sequenced in a study of cytomegalovirus exposure and HLA in healthy donors. Using immunoSEQ multiplex PCR, the repertoire was profiled, and TCRdb retains in-frame clones only, with some absent. The sample lists under 300,000 clones; approximately 70% were seen once. The source material was PBMCs. Every receptor here comes from a female donor in good health and CMV-seronegative. Both conserved end residues are part of each CDR3. A D gene is named only where the DNA matches it firmly. Clone size is shown for a subset of rows, as once, few, many or a class of expanded clone.

few	TRBV5-4	TRBD2	TRBJ2-5	CASSFTGGEETQYF	TGTGCCAGCAGCTTCACGGGAGGAGAGGAGACCCAGTACTTC
once	TRBV5-8	TRBD1	TRBJ1-5	CASSLGMMDRGGSNQPQHF	TGTGCCAGCAGCTTGGGGATGATGGACAGGGGGGGGAGCAATCAGCCCCAGCATTTT
.	TRBV15	.	TRBJ2-7	CATSRDPTAYEQYF	TGTGCCACCAGCAGAGATCCAACGGCCTACGAGCAGTACTTC
.	TRBV5-1	TRBD2	TRBJ2-1	CASSLAVSSGGDNEQFF	TGCGCCAGCAGCTTGGCGGTCTCTAGCGGAGGGGACAATGAGCAGTTCTTC
.	TRBV5-1	TRBD1	TRBJ1-1	CASSLQGDAEAFF	TGCGCCAGCAGCTTGCAGGGGGACGCTGAAGCTTTCTTT
.	TRBV7-2	TRBD2	TRBJ2-1	CASRSQGRLASRNEQFF	TGTGCCAGCAGGTCTCAAGGGCGACTAGCGAGCCGCAATGAGCAGTTCTTC
.	TRBV27	.	TRBJ2-2	CASTHLGGAKELFF	TGTGCCAGCACCCACCTAGGGGGGGCCAAGGAGCTGTTTTTT
.	TRBV27	.	TRBJ1-2	CASSLNGAPSNYGYTF	TGTGCCAGCAGTTTAAATGGGGCACCCTCTAACTATGGCTACACCTTC
.	TRBV20-1	.	TRBJ2-4	CSAAGEDIQYF	TGCAGTGCGGCAGGGGAAGACATTCAGTACTTC
.	TRBV2	TRBD1	TRBJ1-5	CASRGQINQPQHF	TGTGCCAGCAGGGGACAGATTAATCAGCCCCAGCATTTT
.	TRBV10-2	TRBD2	TRBJ2-3	CASRPQGLAGLSRDTQYF	TGCGCCAGCAGACCCCAGGGACTAGCGGGTCTAAGCCGTGATACGCAGTATTTT
.	TRBV7-2	.	TRBJ2-1	CASSLASTRNEQFF	TGTGCCAGCAGCTTAGCCTCGACTAGGAATGAGCAGTTCTTC
few	TRBV13	.	TRBJ2-1	CASSSEGRANEQFF	TGTGCCAGCAGCTCGGAGGGTAGGGCCAATGAGCAGTTCTTC
.	TRBV10-1	TRBD2	TRBJ2-5	CASRGLAGETQYF	TGCGCCAGCCGGGGACTAGCGGGAGAGACCCAGTACTTC
.	TRBV5-4	.	TRBJ2-2	CASSLSGTNTGELFF	TGTGCCAGCAGCCTTAGCGGCACGAACACCGGGGAGCTGTTTTTT
.	TRBV29-1	TRBD1	TRBJ2-2	CSAKTGANTGELFF	TGCAGCGCCAAGACAGGGGCGAACACCGGGGAGCTGTTTTTT
few	TRBV13	TRBD1	TRBJ1-2	CASSLKGQGWYGYTF	TGTGCCAGCAGCTTAAAAGGACAGGGATGGTACGGCTACACCTTC
.	TRBV5-1	.	TRBJ2-1	CASRGLMSSYNEQFF	TGCGCCAGCAGGGGCCTCATGAGCTCCTACAATGAGCAGTTCTTC
.	TRBV11-3	TRBD1	TRBJ1-1	CASSLEGTGKTEAFF	TGTGCCAGCAGCTTAGAAGGGACAGGGAAAACTGAAGCTTTCTTT
.	TRBV19	.	TRBJ2-3	CASTPPGRDTQYF	TGTGCCAGTACTCCCCCGGGTAGAGATACGCAGTATTTT
once	TRBV6-1	TRBD2	TRBJ2-1	CASSLSGRGNEQFF	TGTGCCAGCAGCCTTAGCGGGAGAGGGAATGAGCAGTTCTTC
.	TRBV21-1	.	TRBJ2-5	CASSKEAGAETQYF	TGTGCCAGCAGCAAAGAGGCAGGGGCGGAGACCCAGTACTTC
.	TRBV7-3	TRBD1	TRBJ2-6	CASSEAGGLSGANVLTF	TGTGCCAGCAGCGAGGCAGGGGGTTTATCTGGGGCCAACGTCCTGACTTTC
.	TRBV4-1	.	TRBJ2-1	CASSQDTIPYNEQFF	TGCGCCAGCAGCCAAGATACAATCCCCTACAATGAGCAGTTCTTC
.	TRBV30	.	TRBJ1-6	CAWSVQRALMSSYNSPLHF	TGTGCCTGGAGTGTACAGAGGGCCTTGATGAGCTCCTATAATTCCCCCCTCCACTTT
.	TRBV6-6	.	TRBJ2-7	CASSYSRGPYEQYF	TGTGCCAGCAGTTACAGCAGGGGACCCTACGAGCAGTACTTC
.	TRBV11-3	.	TRBJ1-4	CASSSNWSGLGEKLFF	TGTGCCAGCAGTTCAAACTGGTCGGGGTTGGGTGAAAAACTGTTTTTT
.	TRBV5-1	TRBD2	TRBJ2-3	CASSLGTSGTLSTDTQYF	TGCGCCAGCAGCTTGGGGACTAGCGGGACCCTTAGCACAGATACGCAGTATTTT
.	TRBV6-5	.	TRBJ2-7	CASKSGSSYEQYF	TGTGCCAGCAAAAGTGGGAGCTCCTACGAGCAGTACTTC
.	TRBV2	TRBD2	TRBJ2-5	CASSEGGSGRLREYF	TGTGCCAGCAGTGAAGGAGGTAGCGGGAGGTTGAGGGAGTACTTC
.	TRBV15	.	TRBJ1-5	CATSRDRVLLAQHF	TGTGCCACCAGCAGAGATCGGGTCCTCTTAGCCCAGCATTTT
.	TRBV9	TRBD2	TRBJ2-2	CASSVVAGDPTGELFF	TGTGCCAGCAGCGTAGTTGCGGGAGACCCTACCGGGGAGCTGTTTTTT
.	TRBV6-5	TRBD1	TRBJ1-2	CASSFGDLTGKGYTF	TGTGCCAGCAGTTTTGGGGATTTGACAGGGAAAGGCTACACCTTC
.	TRBV18	.	TRBJ1-1	CASREQVVDTEAFF	TGTGCCAGCCGTGAACAGGTTGTGGACACTGAAGCTTTCTTT
.	TRBV14	TRBD1	TRBJ2-7	CASSQDLGQGSYEQYF	TGTGCCAGCAGCCAAGATCTGGGACAGGGAAGCTACGAGCAGTACTTC